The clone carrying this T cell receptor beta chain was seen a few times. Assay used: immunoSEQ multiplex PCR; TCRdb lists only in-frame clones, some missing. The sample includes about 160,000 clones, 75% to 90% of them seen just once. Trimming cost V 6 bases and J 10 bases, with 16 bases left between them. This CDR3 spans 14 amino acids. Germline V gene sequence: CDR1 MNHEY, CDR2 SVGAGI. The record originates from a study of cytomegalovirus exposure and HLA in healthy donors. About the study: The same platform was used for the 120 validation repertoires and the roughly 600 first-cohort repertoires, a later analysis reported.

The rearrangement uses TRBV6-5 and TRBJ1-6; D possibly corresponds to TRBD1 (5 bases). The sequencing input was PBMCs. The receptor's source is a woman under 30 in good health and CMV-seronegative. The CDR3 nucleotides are TGTGCCAGCAGCTACATACAGGCCGGGTCACCCCTCCACTTT. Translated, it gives CASSYIQAGSPLHF.